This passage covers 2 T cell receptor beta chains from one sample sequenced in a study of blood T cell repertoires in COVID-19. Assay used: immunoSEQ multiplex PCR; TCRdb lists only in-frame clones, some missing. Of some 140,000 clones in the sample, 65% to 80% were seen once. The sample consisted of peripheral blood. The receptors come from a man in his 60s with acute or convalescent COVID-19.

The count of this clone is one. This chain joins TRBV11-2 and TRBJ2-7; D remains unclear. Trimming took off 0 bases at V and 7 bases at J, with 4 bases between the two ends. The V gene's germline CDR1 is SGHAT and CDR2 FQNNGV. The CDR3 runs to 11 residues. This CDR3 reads CASSLDSEQYF. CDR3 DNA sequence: TGTGCCAGCAGCTTAGACAGTGAGCAGTACTTC.

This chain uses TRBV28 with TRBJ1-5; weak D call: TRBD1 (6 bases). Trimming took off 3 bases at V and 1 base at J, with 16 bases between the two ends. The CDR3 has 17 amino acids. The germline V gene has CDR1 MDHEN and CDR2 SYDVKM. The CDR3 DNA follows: TGTGCCAGCAGTTTTCAGGGGTGGGGCAGAAGCAATCAGCCCCAGCATTTT. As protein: CASSFQGWGRSNQPQHF.